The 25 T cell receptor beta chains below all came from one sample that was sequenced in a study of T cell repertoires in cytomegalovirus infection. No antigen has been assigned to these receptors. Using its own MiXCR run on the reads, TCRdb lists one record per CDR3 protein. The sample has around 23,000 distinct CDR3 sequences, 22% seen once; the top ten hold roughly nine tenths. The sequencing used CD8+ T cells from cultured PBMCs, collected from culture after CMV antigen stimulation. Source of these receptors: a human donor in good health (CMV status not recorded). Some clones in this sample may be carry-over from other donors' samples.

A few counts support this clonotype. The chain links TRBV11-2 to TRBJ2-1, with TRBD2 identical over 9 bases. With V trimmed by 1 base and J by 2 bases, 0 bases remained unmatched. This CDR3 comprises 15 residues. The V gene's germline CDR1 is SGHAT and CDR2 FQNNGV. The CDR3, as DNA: TGTGCCAGCAGCTTAGTAGCGGGGGCCTACAATGAGCAGTTCTTC. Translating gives CASSLVAGAYNEQFF. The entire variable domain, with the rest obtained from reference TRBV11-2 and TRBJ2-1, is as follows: EAGVAQSPRYKIIEKRQSVAFWCNPISGHATLYWYQQILGQGPKLLIQFQNNGVVDDSQLPKDRFSAERLKGVDSTLKIQPAKLEDSAVYLCASSLVAGAYNEQFFGPGTRLTVL.

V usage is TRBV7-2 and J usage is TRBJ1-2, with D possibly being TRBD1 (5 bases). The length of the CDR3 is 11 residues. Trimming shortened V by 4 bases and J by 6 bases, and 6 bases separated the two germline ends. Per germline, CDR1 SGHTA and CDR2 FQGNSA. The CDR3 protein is CASSSGDGYTF. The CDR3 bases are TGTGCCAGCAGCTCGGGGGATGGCTACACCTTC.

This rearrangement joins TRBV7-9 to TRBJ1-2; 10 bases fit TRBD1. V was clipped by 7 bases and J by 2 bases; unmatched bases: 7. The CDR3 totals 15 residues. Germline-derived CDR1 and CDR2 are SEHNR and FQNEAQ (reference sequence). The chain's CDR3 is CASTQTGGVNYGYTF. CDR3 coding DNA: TGTGCCAGCACCCAGACAGGGGGCGTAAACTATGGCTACACCTTC. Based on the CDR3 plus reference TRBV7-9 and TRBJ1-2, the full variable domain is DTGVSQNPRHKITKRGQNVTFRCDPISEHNRLYWYRQTLGQGPEFLTYFQNEAQLEKSRLLSDRFSAERPKGSFSTLEIQRTEQGDSAMYLCASTQTGGVNYGYTFGSGTRLTVV.

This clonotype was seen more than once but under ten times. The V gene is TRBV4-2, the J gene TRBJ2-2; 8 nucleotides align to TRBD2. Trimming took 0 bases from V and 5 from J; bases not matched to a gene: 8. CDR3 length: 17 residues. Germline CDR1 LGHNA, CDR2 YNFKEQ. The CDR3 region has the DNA TGTGCCAGCAGCCAAGATCCGGGACTAGGATATACCGGGGAGCTGTTTTTT. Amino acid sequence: CASSQDPGLGYTGELFF.

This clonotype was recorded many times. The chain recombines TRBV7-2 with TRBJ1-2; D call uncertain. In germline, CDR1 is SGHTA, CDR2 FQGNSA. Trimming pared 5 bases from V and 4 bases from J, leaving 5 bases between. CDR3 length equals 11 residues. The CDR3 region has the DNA TGTGCCAGCAGCCCTAGCTATGGCTACACCTTC. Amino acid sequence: CASSPSYGYTF.

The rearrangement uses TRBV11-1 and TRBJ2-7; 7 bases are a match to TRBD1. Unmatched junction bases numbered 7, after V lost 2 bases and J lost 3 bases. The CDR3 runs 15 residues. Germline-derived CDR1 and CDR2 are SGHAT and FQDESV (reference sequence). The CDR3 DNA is TGTGCCAGCAGCTTAAATCGGCAGGGGGTCTACGAGCAGTACTTC. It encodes CASSLNRQGVYEQYF.

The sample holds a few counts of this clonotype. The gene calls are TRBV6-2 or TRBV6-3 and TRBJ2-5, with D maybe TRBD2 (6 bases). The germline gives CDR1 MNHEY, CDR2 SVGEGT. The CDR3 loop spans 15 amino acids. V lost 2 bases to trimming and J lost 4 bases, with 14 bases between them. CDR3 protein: CASSYGGSGSETQYF. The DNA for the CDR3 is TGTGCCAGCAGTTACGGGGGGTCGGGGTCAGAGACCCAGTACTTC.

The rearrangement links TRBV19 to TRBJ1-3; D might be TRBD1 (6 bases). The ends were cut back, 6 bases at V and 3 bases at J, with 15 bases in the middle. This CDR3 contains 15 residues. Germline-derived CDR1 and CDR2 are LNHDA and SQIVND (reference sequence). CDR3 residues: CASSSPGQLGNTIYF. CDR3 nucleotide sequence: TGTGCCAGTAGCTCCCCCGGACAGCTTGGAAACACCATATATTTT.

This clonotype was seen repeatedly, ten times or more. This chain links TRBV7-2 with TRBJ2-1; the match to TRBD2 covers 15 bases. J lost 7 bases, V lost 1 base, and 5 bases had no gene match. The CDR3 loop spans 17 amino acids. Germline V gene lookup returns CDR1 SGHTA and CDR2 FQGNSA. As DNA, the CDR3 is TGTGCCAGCAGCTTAGATCGGACTAGCGGGGGGGCAAATGAGCAGTTCTTC. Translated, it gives CASSLDRTSGGANEQFF.

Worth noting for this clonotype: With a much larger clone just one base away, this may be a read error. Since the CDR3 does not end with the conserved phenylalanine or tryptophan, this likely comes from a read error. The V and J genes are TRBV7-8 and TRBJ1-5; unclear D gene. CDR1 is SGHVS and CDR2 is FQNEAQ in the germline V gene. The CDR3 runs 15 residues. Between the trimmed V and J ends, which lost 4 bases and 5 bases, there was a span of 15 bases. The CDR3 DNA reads TGTGCCAGCAGCTCACTATACGCACCCGATCAGCCCCAGCATTCT. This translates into CASSSLYAPDQPQHS.

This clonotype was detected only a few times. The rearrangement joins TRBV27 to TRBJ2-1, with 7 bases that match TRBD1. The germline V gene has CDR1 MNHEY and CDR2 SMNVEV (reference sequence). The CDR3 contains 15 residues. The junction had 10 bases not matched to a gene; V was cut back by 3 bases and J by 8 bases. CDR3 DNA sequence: TGTGCCAGCAGTTTGCGGACAGGTGGTATGGATGAGCAGTTCTTC. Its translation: CASSLRTGGMDEQFF.

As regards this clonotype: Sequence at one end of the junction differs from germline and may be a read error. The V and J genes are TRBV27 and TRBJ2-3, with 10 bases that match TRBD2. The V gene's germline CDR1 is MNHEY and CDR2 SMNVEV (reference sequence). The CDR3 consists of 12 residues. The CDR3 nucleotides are TGTGCCAGCAGTTGGTCTAGCGGGGGCTTAAATTTT. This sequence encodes CASSWSSGGLNF.

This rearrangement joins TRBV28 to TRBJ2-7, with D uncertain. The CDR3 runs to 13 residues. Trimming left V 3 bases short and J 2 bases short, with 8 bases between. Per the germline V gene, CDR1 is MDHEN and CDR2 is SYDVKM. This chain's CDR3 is CASSFPSPYEQYF. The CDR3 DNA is TGTGCCAGCAGTTTCCCATCCCCCTACGAGCAGTACTTC.

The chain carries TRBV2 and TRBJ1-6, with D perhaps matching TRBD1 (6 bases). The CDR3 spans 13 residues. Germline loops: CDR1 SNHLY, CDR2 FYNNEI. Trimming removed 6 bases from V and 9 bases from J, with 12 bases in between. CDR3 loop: CASRTGNSSPLHF. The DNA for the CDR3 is TGTGCCAGCAGGACAGGCAACTCTTCACCCCTCCACTTT.

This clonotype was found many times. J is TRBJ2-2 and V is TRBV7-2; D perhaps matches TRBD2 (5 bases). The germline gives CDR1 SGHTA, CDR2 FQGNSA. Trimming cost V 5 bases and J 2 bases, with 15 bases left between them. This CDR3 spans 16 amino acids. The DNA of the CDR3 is TGTGCCAGCAGCCGCGGACGGACTGATAACACCGGGGAGCTGTTTTTT. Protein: CASSRGRTDNTGELFF.

The chain's CDR3 is CASSLADIRDSTYEQYF. In DNA, the CDR3 is TGTGCCAGCAGCTTGGCAGACATCCGGGACTCGACCTACGAGCAGTACTTC. V is TRBV5-5 and J is TRBJ2-7, with D perhaps TRBD2 (6 bases). Trimming shortened V by 0 bases and J by 2 bases, and 18 bases separated the two germline ends. Germline V gives CDR1 SGHKS, CDR2 YYEKEE (reference sequence). This CDR3 region has 17 residues.

DNA for the CDR3: TGTGCCACCAGCAGAACTAGGGGGCAGGGTGAAAAACTGTTTTTT. Translation gives CATSRTRGQGEKLFF. The chain recombines TRBV15 with TRBJ1-4; 7 bases are a match to TRBD1. With V trimmed by 2 bases and J by 7 bases, 7 bases remained unmatched. Per germline, CDR1 LNHNV and CDR2 YYDKDF (reference sequence). This CDR3 contains 15 residues.

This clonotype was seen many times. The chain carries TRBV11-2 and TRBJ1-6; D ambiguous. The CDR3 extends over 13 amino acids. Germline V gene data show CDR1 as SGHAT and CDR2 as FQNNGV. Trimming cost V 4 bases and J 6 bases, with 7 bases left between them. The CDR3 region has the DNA TGTGCCAGCAGCTCTACAGCTAATTCACCCCTCCACTTT. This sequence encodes CASSSTANSPLHF.

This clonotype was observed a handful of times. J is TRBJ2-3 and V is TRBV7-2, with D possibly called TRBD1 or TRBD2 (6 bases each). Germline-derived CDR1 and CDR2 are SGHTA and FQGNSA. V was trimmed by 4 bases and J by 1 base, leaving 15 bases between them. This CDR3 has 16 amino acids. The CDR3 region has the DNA TGTGCCAGCAGCTCCCAGGGGACTCAACGCACAGATACGCAGTATTTT. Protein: CASSSQGTQRTDTQYF.

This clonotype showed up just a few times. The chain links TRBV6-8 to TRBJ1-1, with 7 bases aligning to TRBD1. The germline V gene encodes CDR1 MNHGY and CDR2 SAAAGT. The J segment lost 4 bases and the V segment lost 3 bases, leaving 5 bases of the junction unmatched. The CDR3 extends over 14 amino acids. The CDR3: CASSYSQGGTEAFF. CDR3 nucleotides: TGTGCCAGCAGTTATTCCCAGGGGGGCACTGAAGCTTTCTTT.

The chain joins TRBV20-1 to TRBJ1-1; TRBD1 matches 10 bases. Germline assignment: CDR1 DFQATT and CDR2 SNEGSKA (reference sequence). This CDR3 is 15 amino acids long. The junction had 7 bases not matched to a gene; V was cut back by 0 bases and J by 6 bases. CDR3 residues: CSARDTGTGVAEAFF. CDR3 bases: TGCAGTGCTAGAGATACAGGGACAGGGGTGGCTGAAGCTTTCTTT.

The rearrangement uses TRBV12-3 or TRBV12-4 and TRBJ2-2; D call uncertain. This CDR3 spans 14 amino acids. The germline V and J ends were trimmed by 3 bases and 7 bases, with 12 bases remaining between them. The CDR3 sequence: CASSFVSGSGELFF. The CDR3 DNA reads TGTGCCAGCAGTTTCGTTTCGGGCAGCGGGGAGCTGTTTTTT.

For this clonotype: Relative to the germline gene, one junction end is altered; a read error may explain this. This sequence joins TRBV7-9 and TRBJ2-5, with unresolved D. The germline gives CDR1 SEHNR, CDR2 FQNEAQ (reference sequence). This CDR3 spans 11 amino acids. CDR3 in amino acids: CASSSLLQHHF. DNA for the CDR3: TGTGCCAGCAGCTCCTTACTGCAGCATCACTTC.

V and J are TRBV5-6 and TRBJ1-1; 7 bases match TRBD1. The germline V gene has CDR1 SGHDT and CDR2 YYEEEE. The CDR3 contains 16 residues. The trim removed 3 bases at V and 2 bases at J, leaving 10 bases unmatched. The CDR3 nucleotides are TGTGCCAGCAGCTCCGTAAGGGGGACAGAAAACACTGAAGCTTTCTTT. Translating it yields CASSSVRGTENTEAFF.

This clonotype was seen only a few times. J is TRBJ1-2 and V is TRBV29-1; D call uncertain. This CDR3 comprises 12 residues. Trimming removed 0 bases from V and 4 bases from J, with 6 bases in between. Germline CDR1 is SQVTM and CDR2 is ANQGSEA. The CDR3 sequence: CSVEDRGYGYTF. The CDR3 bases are TGCAGCGTTGAAGACAGAGGCTATGGCTACACCTTC.